This T cell receptor beta chain was documented in a study of blood T cell repertoires in COVID-19. Study-level information: Sites across the United States, Italy and Spain contributed samples from acute and convalescent COVID-19. T cells, B-cell-depleted T cells, or PBMCs provided the cDNA or gDNA that served as material.

Germline trimming cut 1 base from V and 4 bases from J; bases unmatched to any gene: 11. The CDR3 is made up of 17 amino acids. Germline CDR1 is SGHAT and CDR2 is FQNNGV. The authors' processing: Using reference gene primer amplification, nucleated cell counts were estimated. Sequencing was performed with immunoSEQ multiplex PCR; in TCRdb, only in-frame clones are kept and a portion is missing. V and J calls plus clone size are reproduced from that table; the DNA served to infer D and trimming. The sample lists fewer than 50,000 clones, 70% to 80% seen once, with around 20% in the top ten. Input material: peripheral blood. V gene TRBV11-2 combines with J gene TRBJ2-5, with 8 bases aligning to TRBD1. The sequence derives from a man in his sixties or seventies with acute or convalescent COVID-19. CDR3 loop: CASSLGKYRGRRETQYF. The CDR3 DNA reads TGTGCCAGCAGCTTAGGAAAGTACAGGGGGAGAAGAGAGACCCAGTACTTC.